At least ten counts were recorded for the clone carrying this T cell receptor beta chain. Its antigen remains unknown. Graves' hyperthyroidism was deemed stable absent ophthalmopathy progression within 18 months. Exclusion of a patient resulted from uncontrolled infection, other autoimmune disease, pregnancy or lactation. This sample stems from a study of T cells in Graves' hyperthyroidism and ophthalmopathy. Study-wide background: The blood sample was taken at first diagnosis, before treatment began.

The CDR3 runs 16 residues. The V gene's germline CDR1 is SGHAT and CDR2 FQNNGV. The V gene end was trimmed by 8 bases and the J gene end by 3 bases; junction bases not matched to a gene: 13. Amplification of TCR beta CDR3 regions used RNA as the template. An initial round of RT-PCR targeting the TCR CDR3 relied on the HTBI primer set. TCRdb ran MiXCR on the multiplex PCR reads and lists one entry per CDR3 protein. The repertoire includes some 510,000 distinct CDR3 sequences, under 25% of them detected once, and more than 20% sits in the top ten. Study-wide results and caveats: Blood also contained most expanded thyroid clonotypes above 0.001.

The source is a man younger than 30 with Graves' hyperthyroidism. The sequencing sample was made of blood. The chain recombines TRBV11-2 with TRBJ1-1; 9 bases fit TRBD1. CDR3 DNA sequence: TGTGCCAGCGGACACAGGGGGCGAGCCTCCCACACTGAAGCTTTCTTT. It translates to CASGHRGRASHTEAFF.